Below are 7 T cell receptor beta chains sequenced from a single sample in a study of cytomegalovirus exposure and HLA in healthy donors. Amplification used 60 Vbeta primers and 13 Jbeta primers. Assay used: immunoSEQ multiplex PCR; TCRdb lists only in-frame clones, some missing. Of about 97,000 clones listed, approximately 82% were seen once; the top ten hold 2% to 3%. The source material was PBMCs. These receptors all come from a man aged 40-55 years in good health and CMV-seronegative.

About this clone: At one of its ends the junction is not consistent with the germline gene, which may arise from a read error. The chain links TRBV7-9 to TRBJ2-7, with D perhaps matching TRBD1 (6 bases). Germline V gene sequence: CDR1 SEHNR, CDR2 FQNEAQ (reference sequence). This CDR3 is built from 12 residues. CDR3 sequence reads: CSSSFSGVEQYF. The CDR3 DNA is TGTTCCAGCAGCTTTTCAGGGGTCGAGCAGTACTTC.

This clone has only a few counts. CDR3 sequence (DNA): TGTGCCAGCAGTGCCGCCTCTATACTCACTGAAGCTTTCTTT. Amino acid sequence: CASSAASILTEAFF. V and J are TRBV6-5 and TRBJ1-1; D ambiguous. Trimming removed 5 bases at V and 4 bases at J, with 14 bases between. Germline V gene sequence: CDR1 MNHEY, CDR2 SVGAGI. The CDR3 loop spans 14 amino acids.

This sequence joins TRBV5-6 and TRBJ2-3; D gene ambiguous. The V gene's germline CDR1 is SGHDT and CDR2 YYEEEE. The length of the CDR3 is 13 residues. Trimming pared 6 bases from V and 1 base from J, leaving 9 bases between. CDR3 in amino acids: CASTPRGTDTQYF. The CDR3 DNA reads as TGTGCCAGCACCCCTCGGGGCACAGATACGCAGTATTTT.

V and J are TRBV9 and TRBJ2-3; weak D call: TRBD2 (6 bases). V lost 0 bases and J lost 1, with 9 bases in between. CDR3 length equals 15 residues. The germline CDR1 and CDR2 sequences are SGDLS and YYNGEE. The CDR3 sequence: CASSVDWGGTDTQYF. The CDR3 DNA follows: TGTGCCAGCAGCGTAGACTGGGGGGGCACAGATACGCAGTATTTT.

V gene TRBV16 combines with J gene TRBJ2-7, with 10 nucleotides matching TRBD1. The CDR3 runs to 16 residues. The germline V gene encodes CDR1 KGHSY and CDR2 FQNENV. V trimming: 4 bases; J trimming: 6 bases; junction bases outside the gene matches: 12. CDR3 nucleotide sequence: TGTGCCAGCAGCCCTCCGGGACAGGGGACACAGTTCGAGCAGTACTTC. Translation: CASSPPGQGTQFEQYF.

This sequence joins TRBV19 and TRBJ2-7; 9 bases map to TRBD1. V shed 4 bases and J 5 bases; nucleotides not matched to a gene: 9. Germline V gene data show CDR1 as LNHDA and CDR2 as SQIVND (reference sequence). The CDR3 runs to 15 residues. The CDR3 loop is CASSNLRTGANEQYF. In DNA form, the CDR3 reads TGTGCCAGTAGTAATCTACGGACAGGGGCTAACGAGCAGTACTTC.

The rearrangement uses TRBV18 and TRBJ1-4; D is uncertain. Germline CDR1 KGHSH, CDR2 LQKENI. CDR3 length: 16 residues. Deletions cut 0 bases from V and 2 bases from J, with 10 bases between. The CDR3 bases are TGTGCCAGCTCACCACCGATGAGGGCGACTAATGAAAAACTGTTTTTT. Protein sequence: CASSPPMRATNEKLFF. The complete variable domain, with remaining parts taken from reference TRBV18 and TRBJ1-4, reads NAGVMQNPRHLVRRRGQEARLRCSPMKGHSHVYWYRQLPEEGLKFMVYLQKENIIDESGMPKERFSAEFPKEGPSILRIQQVVRGDSAAYFCASSPPMRATNEKLFFGSGTQLSVL.